The rows below give T cell receptor beta chains drawn from one sample of a study of technical replicates of blood from a few donors. Measured with immunoSEQ multiplex PCR; TCRdb has only the in-frame clones, and not every one. The sample holds tens of thousands of clones, 80% to 95% seen once. The sequenced sample consisted of T cells isolated from PBMCs. These receptors originate from a human donor in good health. The conserved cysteine and the conserved F or W are not part of the CDR3 here.

J gene	V gene	CDR3 protein
TRBJ2-1	TRBV5-1	ASSAPGTRLAF
TRBJ1-1	TRBV15	ATSRGEGKSEAF
TRBJ2-3	TRBV4-1	ASSQKTSSTDTQY
TRBJ1-4	TRBV19	ATDAGRTIATNEKLF
TRBJ2-3	TRBV25-1	ASSELSGVYTDTQY
TRBJ2-7	TRBV7-9	ASSSLVYEQY
TRBJ1-1	TRBV4-1	ASSQLQGGNTEAF
TRBJ1-2	TRBV6-1	ASSEQGIYGYT
TRBJ1-1	TRBV21-1	ASSNPEDRENTEAF
TRBJ2-7	TRBV28	ASSSPPPRGIYEQY
TRBJ2-1	TRBV5-1	ASSFGQNNEQF
TRBJ1-4	TRBV7-9	ASSPGNEKLF
TRBJ2-3	TRBV7-2	ASSFSGASTDTQY
TRBJ2-3	TRBV7-3	ASSFRGGVTDTQY
TRBJ2-3	TRBV7-8	ASSLAFFRTSGGTDTQY
TRBJ2-2	TRBV4-1	ASSHPFTGELF
TRBJ2-1	TRBV7-9	ASSRGAGGDEQF
TRBJ2-7	TRBV28	ASSGASGPREQY